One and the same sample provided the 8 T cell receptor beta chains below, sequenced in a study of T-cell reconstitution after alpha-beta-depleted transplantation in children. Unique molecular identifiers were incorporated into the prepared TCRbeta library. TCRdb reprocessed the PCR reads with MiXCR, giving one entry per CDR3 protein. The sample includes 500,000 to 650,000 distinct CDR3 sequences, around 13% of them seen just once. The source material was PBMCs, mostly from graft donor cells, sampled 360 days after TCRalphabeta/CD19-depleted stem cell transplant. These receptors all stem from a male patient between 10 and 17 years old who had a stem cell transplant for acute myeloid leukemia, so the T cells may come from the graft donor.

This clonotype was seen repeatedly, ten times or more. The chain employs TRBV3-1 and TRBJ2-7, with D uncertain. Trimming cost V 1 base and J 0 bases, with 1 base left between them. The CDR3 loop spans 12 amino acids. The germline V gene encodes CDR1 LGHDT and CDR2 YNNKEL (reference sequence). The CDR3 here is CASSQVSYEQYF. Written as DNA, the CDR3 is TGTGCCAGCAGCCAAGTCTCCTACGAGCAGTACTTC.

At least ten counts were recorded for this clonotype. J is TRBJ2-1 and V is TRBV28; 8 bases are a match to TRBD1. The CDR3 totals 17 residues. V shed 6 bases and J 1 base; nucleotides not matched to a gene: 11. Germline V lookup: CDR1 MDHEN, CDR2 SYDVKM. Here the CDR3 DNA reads TGTGCCAGCAGGTCCCCAATGGACAGGGTTTCCTACAATGAGCAGTTCTTC. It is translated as CASRSPMDRVSYNEQFF.

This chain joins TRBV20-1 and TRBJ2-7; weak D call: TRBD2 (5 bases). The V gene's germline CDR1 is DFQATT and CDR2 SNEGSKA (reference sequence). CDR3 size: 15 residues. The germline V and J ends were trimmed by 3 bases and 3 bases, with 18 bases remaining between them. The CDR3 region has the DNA TGCAGTGCTAGCCACGGGAATCCCACCTACTACGAGCAGTACTTC. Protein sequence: CSASHGNPTYYEQYF.

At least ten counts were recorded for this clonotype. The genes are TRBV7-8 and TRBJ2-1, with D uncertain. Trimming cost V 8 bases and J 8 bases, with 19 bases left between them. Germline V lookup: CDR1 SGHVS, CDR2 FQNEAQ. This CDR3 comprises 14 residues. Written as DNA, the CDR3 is TGTGCCAGCGTCTGGTTCGAGCTCTCACATGAGCAGTTCTTC. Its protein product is CASVWFELSHEQFF.

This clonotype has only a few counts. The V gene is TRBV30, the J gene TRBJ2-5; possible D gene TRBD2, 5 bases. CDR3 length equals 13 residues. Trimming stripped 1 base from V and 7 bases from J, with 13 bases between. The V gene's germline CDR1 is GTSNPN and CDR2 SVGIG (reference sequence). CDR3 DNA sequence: TGTGCCTGGAGTGCCGCTAGCTATCGGACCCAGTACTTC. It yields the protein CAWSAASYRTQYF.

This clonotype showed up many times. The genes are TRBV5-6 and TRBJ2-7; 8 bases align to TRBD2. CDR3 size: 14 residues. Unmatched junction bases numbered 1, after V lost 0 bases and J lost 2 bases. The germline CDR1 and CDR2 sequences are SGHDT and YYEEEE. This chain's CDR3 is CASSLELAAYEQYF. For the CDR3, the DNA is TGTGCCAGCAGCTTGGAACTAGCGGCCTACGAGCAGTACTTC.

This chain's CDR3 is CASILTPHGHQAVSSTDTQYF. CDR3 nucleotide sequence: TGTGCCAGCATCCTAACCCCCCACGGACATCAGGCTGTATCTAGCACAGATACGCAGTATTTT. This sequence joins TRBV21-1 and TRBJ2-3; the D segment call TRBD1 is taken from the table without a DNA check. TRBV21-1 is shown as a pseudogene. The CDR3 sequence is 21 residues long.

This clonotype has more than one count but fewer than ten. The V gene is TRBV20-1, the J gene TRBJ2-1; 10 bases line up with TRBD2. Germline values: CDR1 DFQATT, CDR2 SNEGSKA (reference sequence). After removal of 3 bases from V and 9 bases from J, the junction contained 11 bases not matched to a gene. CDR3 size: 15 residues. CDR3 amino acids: CSASPLLAGDGEQFF. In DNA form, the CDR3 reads TGCAGTGCTAGTCCCCTTCTAGCGGGAGACGGTGAGCAGTTCTTC.